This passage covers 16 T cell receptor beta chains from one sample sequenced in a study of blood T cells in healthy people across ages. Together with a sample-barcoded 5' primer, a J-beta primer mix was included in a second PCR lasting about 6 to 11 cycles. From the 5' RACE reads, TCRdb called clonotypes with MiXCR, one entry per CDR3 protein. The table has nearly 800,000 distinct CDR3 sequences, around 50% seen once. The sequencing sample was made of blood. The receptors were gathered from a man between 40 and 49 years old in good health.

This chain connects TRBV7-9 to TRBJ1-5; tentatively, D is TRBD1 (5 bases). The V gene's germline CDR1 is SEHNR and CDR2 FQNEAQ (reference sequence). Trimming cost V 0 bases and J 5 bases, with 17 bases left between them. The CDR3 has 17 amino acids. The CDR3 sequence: CASSLALSGTGHQPQHF. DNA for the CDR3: TGTGCCAGCAGCTTAGCACTCTCCGGGACTGGGCATCAGCCCCAGCATTTT.

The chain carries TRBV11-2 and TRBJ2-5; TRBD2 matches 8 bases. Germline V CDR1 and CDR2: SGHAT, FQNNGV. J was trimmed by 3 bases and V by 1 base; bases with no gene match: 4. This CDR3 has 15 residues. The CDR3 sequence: CASSLGTSSKETQYF. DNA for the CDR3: TGTGCCAGCAGCTTAGGGACTAGCAGTAAAGAGACCCAGTACTTC.

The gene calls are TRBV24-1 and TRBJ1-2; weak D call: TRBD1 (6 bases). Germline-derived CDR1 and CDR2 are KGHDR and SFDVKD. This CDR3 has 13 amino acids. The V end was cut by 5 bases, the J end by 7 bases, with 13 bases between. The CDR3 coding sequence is TGTGCCACCAGTGCCCAAACAGGGTCTGGCTACACCTTC. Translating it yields CATSAQTGSGYTF.

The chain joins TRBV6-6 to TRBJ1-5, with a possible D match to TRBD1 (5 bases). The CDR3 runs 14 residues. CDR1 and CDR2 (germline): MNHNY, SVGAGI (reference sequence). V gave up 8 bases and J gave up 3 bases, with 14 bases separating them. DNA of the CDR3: TGTGCCAGCGGCCGGGGGAGCTCCAATCAGCCCCAGCATTTT. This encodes CASGRGSSNQPQHF.

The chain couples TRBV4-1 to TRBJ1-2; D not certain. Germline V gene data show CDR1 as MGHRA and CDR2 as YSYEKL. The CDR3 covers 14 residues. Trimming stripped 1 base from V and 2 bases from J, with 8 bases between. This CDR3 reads CASSQVDINYGYTF. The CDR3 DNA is TGCGCCAGCAGCCAAGTAGACATAAACTATGGCTACACCTTC.

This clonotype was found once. CDR3 DNA: TGTGCCAGCAGGGGGGGTTTCGGGACAGATACGCAGTATTTT. Residues: CASRGGFGTDTQYF. The chain employs TRBV25-1 and TRBJ2-3; a weak D match, TRBD2 (6 bases). Trimming shortened V by 6 bases and J by 3 bases, and 13 bases separated the two germline ends. CDR1 and CDR2 (germline): MGHDK, SYGVNS. This CDR3 comprises 14 residues.

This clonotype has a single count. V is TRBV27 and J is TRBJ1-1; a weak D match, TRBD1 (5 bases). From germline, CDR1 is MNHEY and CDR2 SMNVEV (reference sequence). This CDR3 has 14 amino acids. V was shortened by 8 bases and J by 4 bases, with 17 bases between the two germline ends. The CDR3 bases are TGTGCCAGCTCCTACCAAACGGGGACCACTGAAGCTTTCTTT. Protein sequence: CASSYQTGTTEAFF.

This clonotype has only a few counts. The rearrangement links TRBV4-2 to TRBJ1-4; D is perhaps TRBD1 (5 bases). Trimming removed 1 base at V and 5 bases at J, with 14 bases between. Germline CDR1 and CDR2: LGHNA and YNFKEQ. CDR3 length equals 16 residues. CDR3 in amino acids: CASSQAGLNFNEKLFF. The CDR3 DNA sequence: TGTGCCAGCAGCCAAGCGGGGCTAAATTTCAATGAAAAACTGTTTTTT.

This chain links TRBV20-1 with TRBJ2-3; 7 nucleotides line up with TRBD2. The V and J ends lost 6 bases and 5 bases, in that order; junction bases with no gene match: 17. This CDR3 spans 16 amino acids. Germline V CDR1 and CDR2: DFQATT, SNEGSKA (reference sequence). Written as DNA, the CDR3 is TGCAGTGCCCCCTGGCTAGCGGCCAACCTCGGAGATACGCAGTATTTT. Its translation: CSAPWLAANLGDTQYF.

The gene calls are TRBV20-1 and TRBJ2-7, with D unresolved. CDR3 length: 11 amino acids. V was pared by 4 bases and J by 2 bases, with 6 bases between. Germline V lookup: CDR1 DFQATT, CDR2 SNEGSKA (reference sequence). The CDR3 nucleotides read TGCAGTGCTAAGGATGCCTACGAGCAGTACTTC. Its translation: CSAKDAYEQYF.

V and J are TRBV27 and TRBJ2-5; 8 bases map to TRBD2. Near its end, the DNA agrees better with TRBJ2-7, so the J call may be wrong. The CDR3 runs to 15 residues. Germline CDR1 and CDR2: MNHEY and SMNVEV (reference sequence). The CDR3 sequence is CASSYIAGRTYEQYF. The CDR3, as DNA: TGTGCCAGCAGTTACATAGCGGGAAGGACCTACGAGCAGTACTTC.

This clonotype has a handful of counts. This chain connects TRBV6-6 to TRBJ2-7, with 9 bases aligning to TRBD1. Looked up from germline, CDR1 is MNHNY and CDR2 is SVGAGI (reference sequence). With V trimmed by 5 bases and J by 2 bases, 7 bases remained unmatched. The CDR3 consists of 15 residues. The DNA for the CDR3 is TGTGCCAGCAGTATGAACAGGGGGCCTCCCTACGAGCAGTACTTC. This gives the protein CASSMNRGPPYEQYF.

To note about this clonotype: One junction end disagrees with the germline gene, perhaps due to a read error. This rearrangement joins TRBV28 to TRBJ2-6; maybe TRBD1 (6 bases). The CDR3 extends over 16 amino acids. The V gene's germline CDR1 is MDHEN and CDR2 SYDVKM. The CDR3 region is CACSPTTGLGANVLTF. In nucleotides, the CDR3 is TGTGCCTGCAGTCCAACTACAGGGCTTGGGGCCAACGTCCTGACTTTC.

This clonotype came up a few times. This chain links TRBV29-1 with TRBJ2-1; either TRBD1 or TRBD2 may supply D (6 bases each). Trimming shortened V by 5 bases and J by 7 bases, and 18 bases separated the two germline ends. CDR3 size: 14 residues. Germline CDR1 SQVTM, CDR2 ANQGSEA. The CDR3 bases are TGCAGCGTTACTTGGGGGGCGGATTGGAATGAGCAGTTCTTC. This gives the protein CSVTWGADWNEQFF.

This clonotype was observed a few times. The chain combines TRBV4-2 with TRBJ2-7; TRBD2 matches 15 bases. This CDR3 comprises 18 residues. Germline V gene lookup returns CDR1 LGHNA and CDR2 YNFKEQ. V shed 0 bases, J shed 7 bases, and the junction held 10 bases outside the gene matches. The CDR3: CASSQESKGGLAGGEQYF. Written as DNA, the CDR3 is TGTGCCAGCAGCCAAGAAAGCAAGGGGGGACTAGCGGGAGGTGAGCAGTACTTC.

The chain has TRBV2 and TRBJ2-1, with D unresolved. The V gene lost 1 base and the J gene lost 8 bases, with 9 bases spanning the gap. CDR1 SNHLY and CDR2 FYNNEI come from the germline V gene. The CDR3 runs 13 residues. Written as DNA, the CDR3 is TGTGCCAGCAGTGAAGACCCGGCCGATGAGCAGTTCTTC. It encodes CASSEDPADEQFF.